The entry below describes one T cell receptor beta chain. The study enrolled healthy HIV-negative adults without recent acute infections or vaccinations as donors. The data belong to a study of shared clonotypes between healthy human individuals. The CDR3 is made up of 14 amino acids. The germline V gene has CDR1 MNHEY and CDR2 SVGAGI. Trimming pared 0 bases from V and 10 bases from J, leaving 15 bases between. The table came from immunoSEQ multiplex PCR; TCRdb's copy has only in-frame clones and leaves some out. This sample has approximately 2.4 million clones, with about 94% found just once. Sequenced input: naive CD4+ T cells sorted from blood. As for subset: CD45RA+ positively selected. This TCR was recovered from a man between 18 and 35 years old in good health. The rearrangement uses TRBV6-5 and TRBJ1-1; D unclear. The CDR3 reads CASSYSGVQLGAFF. The DNA of the CDR3 is TGTGCCAGCAGTTACTCCGGGGTGCAGCTAGGAGCTTTCTTT.